A selection of T cell receptor beta chains follows, all from one sample in a study of long-term antiretroviral therapy in people with HIV. Here immunoSEQ multiplex PCR was the method, and the copy in TCRdb shows in-frame clones only, minus some. Of 15,000 or so clones in the sample, just over 90% were seen once. This specimen consisted of unsorted PBMCs, obtained 0.6 years after starting antiretroviral therapy. These receptor sequences come from a woman aged 40 to 50 with HIV. The CDR3 runs from the conserved cysteine through the conserved F or W. A D gene is named only where the DNA matches it firmly. Size is stated for part of the rows, as once, few or many counts, or as a class when the clone is expanded.

d_gene	v_gene	j_gene	len	abundance	CDR3nt	CDR3aa
NA	TRBV27	TRBJ1-2	15	NA	TGTGCCAGCAGTCCTCGGGGTAGGGGATTAGGTGGCTACACCTTC	CASSPRGRGLGGYTF
NA	TRBV18	TRBJ2-5	15	NA	TGTGCCAGCTCACTGAGACAGGCCTCCCAAGAGACCCAGTACTTC	CASSLRQASQETQYF
TRBD2	TRBV10-3	TRBJ2-2	14	NA	TGTGCCATCCAGACTAGCGGGGCCACCGGGGAGCTGTTTTTT	CAIQTSGATGELFF
NA	TRBV7-3	TRBJ2-5	15	once	TGTGCCAGCAGCTTAGCAGCGATGGGGTCAGAGACCCAGTACTTC	CASSLAAMGSETQYF
TRBD1	TRBV6-6	TRBJ1-1	16	few	TGTGCCAGCAGGACGGGACAGGGTGGGACAATAACTGAAGCTTTCTTT	CASRTGQGGTITEAFF
TRBD1	TRBV5-1	TRBJ2-1	16	NA	TGCGCCAGCAGCTTGGGGACAGGGGTCCCCTACAATGAGCAGTTCTTC	CASSLGTGVPYNEQFF
TRBD2	TRBV5-1	TRBJ2-1	15	NA	TGCGCCAGCAGCTTGGGCGGGGGGGCCGGAAATGAGCAGTTCTTC	CASSLGGGAGNEQFF
NA	TRBV6-6	TRBJ1-4	13	once	TGTGCCAGCAGTTACAGGGGCGGAGAAAAACTGTTTTTT	CASSYRGGEKLFF
NA	TRBV6-5	TRBJ2-5	12	once	TGTGCCAGTCGGGGGCGGCAAGAGACCCAGTACTTC	CASRGRQETQYF
TRBD1	TRBV10-1	TRBJ1-6	14	NA	TGCGCCAGCAGTACTACAGGGGAGAATTCACCCCTCCACTTT	CASSTTGENSPLHF
NA	TRBV5-4	TRBJ2-3	14	NA	TGTGCCAGCAGCTTTACGTCTAGCCGAGGTACGCAGTATTTT	CASSFTSSRGTQYF
NA	TRBV9	TRBJ2-7	14	NA	TGTGCCAGCAGCGTATCTCCGAGCCTCTACGAGCAGTACTTC	CASSVSPSLYEQYF
TRBD1	TRBV19	TRBJ1-2	18	NA	TGTGCCAGTAGTATATTAAGGGGACAGGGGGCGAAAGACTATGGCTACACCTTC	CASSILRGQGAKDYGYTF
NA	TRBV30	TRBJ1-3	12	NA	TGTGCCTGGAGTGTACTTGGGCGGACCATATATTTT	CAWSVLGRTIYF
NA	TRBV18	TRBJ2-1	14	NA	TGTGCCAGCTCCCCGGAGGGTTGGTTAAATGAGCAGTTCTTC	CASSPEGWLNEQFF
NA	TRBV5-1	TRBJ1-5	14	NA	TGCGCCAGCAGCTTGTTCGGCGAGAATCAGCCCCAGCATTTT	CASSLFGENQPQHF
NA	TRBV6-1	TRBJ1-4	15	NA	TGTGCCAGCAGGCCCAACGGAGACAGGATGGAAAAACTGTTTTTT	CASRPNGDRMEKLFF
NA	TRBV10-3	TRBJ1-1	15	NA	TGTGCCATCAGTGAGGGGTTCGGGGGTCCGGCTGAAGCTTTCTTT	CAISEGFGGPAEAFF
TRBD1	TRBV27	TRBJ2-1	14	NA	TGTGCCAGCAGTGTTCCGGGACAGGGTTGGGTTTGGTTCTTC	CASSVPGQGWVWFF
NA	TRBV2	TRBJ2-2	15	NA	TGTGCCAGCACCGGGGGCAGGGGTCGGACCGGGGAGCTGTTTTTT	CASTGGRGRTGELFF
NA	TRBV7-2	TRBJ2-7	13	NA	TGTGCCAGCAGCTTAGTGGGTGGTTACGAGCAGTACTTC	CASSLVGGYEQYF
NA	TRBV9	TRBJ1-1	13	NA	TGTGCCAGCCACGGACCGCGAGACACTGAAGCTTTCTTT	CASHGPRDTEAFF
TRBD1	TRBV2	TRBJ1-6	17	NA	TGTGCCAGCCGACCAGGACAGGGAAACTCCTATAATTCACCCCTCCACTTT	CASRPGQGNSYNSPLHF
NA	TRBV10-3	TRBJ1-5	14	few	TGTGCCATCGCGAAGGAGGGGAGGAATCAGCCCCAGCATTTT	CAIAKEGRNQPQHF
TRBD1	TRBV19	TRBJ2-7	15	NA	TGTGCCAGTAGTTTCTTAAAACAGGGGGCTTACGAGCAGTACTTC	CASSFLKQGAYEQYF
NA	TRBV2	TRBJ1-1	16	NA	TGTGCCAGCAGTGACACCCAGTGGGATACGAACACTGAAGCTTTCTTT	CASSDTQWDTNTEAFF
TRBD1	TRBV19	TRBJ1-6	16	NA	TGTGCCAGTAGTATCTCAGGGGGCTCCTATAATTCACCCCTCCACTTT	CASSISGGSYNSPLHF
NA	TRBV29-1	TRBJ1-2	12	NA	TGCAGCGTTGAGGCAGAAAACTATGGCTACACCTTC	CSVEAENYGYTF
NA	TRBV27	TRBJ1-5	13	once	TGTGCCAGCGGACAGATTAGCAATCAGCCCCAGCATTTT	CASGQISNQPQHF
NA	TRBV5-1	TRBJ2-7	14	NA	TGCGCCAGCAGCTTGGAGGCGAGCTCCTACGAGCAGTACTTC	CASSLEASSYEQYF
TRBD1	TRBV6-1	TRBJ1-2	19	NA	TGTGCCAGCAGTGGGGCCCTTCTGACAGGGGGTCGGGCTAACTATGGCTACACCTTC	CASSGALLTGGRANYGYTF
NA	TRBV27	TRBJ2-7	14	NA	TGTGCCAGCAGTTTCTTAAAGGGGACCAGCGAGCAGTACTTC	CASSFLKGTSEQYF
NA	TRBV7-9	TRBJ1-5	13	once	TGTGCCAGCAGCTTAACTAGCAATCAGCCCCAGCATTTT	CASSLTSNQPQHF
NA	TRBV7-2	TRBJ2-6	18	NA	TGTGCCAGCAGCTTCGACCCCTATGGATCCCCTGGGGCCAACGTCCTGACTTTC	CASSFDPYGSPGANVLTF
TRBD1	TRBV27	TRBJ1-1	15	NA	TGTGCCAGCAGACTTGACAGGGGCGGGAACACTGAAGCTTTCTTT	CASRLDRGGNTEAFF
NA	TRBV2	TRBJ1-1	14	few	TGTGCCAGTAACGACAAGGGGATCGACACTGAAGCTTTCTTT	CASNDKGIDTEAFF
TRBD1	TRBV6-4	TRBJ1-2	14	NA	TGTGCCAGACATACAGGGACAGAACTCGGGGGCTACACCTTC	CARHTGTELGGYTF
NA	TRBV18	TRBJ1-2	14	NA	TGTGCCAGCTCAGTTTCGAGTAACGACTATGGCTACACCTTC	CASSVSSNDYGYTF
NA	TRBV7-2	TRBJ2-2	14	NA	TGTGCCAGCAGCTTAGAGTCAGGGTCCGGGGAGCTGTTTTTT	CASSLESGSGELFF
NA	TRBV10-3	TRBJ2-7	15	NA	TGTGCCATCAGTGCCGGGCGGGCCCGGAGGTACGAGCAGTACTTC	CAISAGRARRYEQYF
NA	TRBV7-2	TRBJ1-1	15	NA	TGTGCCAGCAGCTTGGGGCTCAAGCGGGACACTGAAGCTTTCTTT	CASSLGLKRDTEAFF
NA	TRBV6-6	TRBJ2-2	13	NA	TGTGCCAGCAGCCCCACAGGGATCGGGGAGCTGTTTTTT	CASSPTGIGELFF
TRBD1	TRBV19	TRBJ1-4	13	NA	TGTGCCAGTGCCGGGACAGGGGGCGAAAAACTGTTTTTT	CASAGTGGEKLFF
NA	TRBV30	TRBJ1-1	13	NA	TGTGCCTGGCGTAGCAGGTGGAACACTGAAGCTTTCTTT	CAWRSRWNTEAFF
NA	TRBV7-9	TRBJ1-4	13	NA	TGTGCCAGCAGCTTAGGGTCCAATGAAAAACTGTTTTTT	CASSLGSNEKLFF
NA	TRBV5-1	TRBJ1-5	15	NA	TGCGCCAGCAGCTTGGGTGACAGAATGGATCAGCCCCAGCATTTT	CASSLGDRMDQPQHF
NA	TRBV5-5	TRBJ1-2	15	NA	TGTGCCAGCAGCTTTTCATGGGGACCTGACTATGGCTACACCTTC	CASSFSWGPDYGYTF
TRBD2	TRBV6-6	TRBJ2-1	12	NA	TGTGCCAGCAGCCCGGGGGGGATCGGGCAGTTCTTC	CASSPGGIGQFF
NA	TRBV7-8	TRBJ1-4	15	NA	TGTGCCAGCAGCTTAGTAGGGGGGATTAATGAAAAACTGTTTTTT	CASSLVGGINEKLFF
NA	TRBV2	TRBJ2-5	19	NA	TGTGCCAGCAGTGAAGCGTCGGGGTGGGGCTCATGGGGACAAGAGACCCAGTACTTC	CASSEASGWGSWGQETQYF
NA	TRBV10-3	TRBJ2-1	18	NA	TGTGCCATCAGTGATTACCCAGGTTTATTGGGGGTCTACAATGAGCAGTTCTTC	CAISDYPGLLGVYNEQFF
NA	TRBV5-4	TRBJ1-2	13	NA	TGTGCCAGCAGCTTCGGGGTTTACTATGGCTACACCTTC	CASSFGVYYGYTF
TRBD1	TRBV5-4	TRBJ2-1	15	NA	TGTGCCAGCAGCAACGGGACAGGGCCCGACAATGAGCAGTTCTTC	CASSNGTGPDNEQFF
TRBD2	TRBV5-1	TRBJ2-3	16	once	TGCGCCAGCAGCCCCCCTCTAGCGGGGGGCCCAGATACGCAGTATTTT	CASSPPLAGGPDTQYF
NA	TRBV7-2	TRBJ1-5	16	NA	TGTGCCAGCAGCCCAACAGGGTACATCGAAAATCAGCCCCAGCATTTT	CASSPTGYIENQPQHF
NA	TRBV6-1	TRBJ2-5	12	NA	TGTGCCAGCAGTAGGAGTCAAGAGACCCAGTACTTC	CASSRSQETQYF
NA	TRBV10-3	TRBJ1-4	15	NA	TGTGCCATCAGTGAGTCCCGCGGGGCTAATGAAAAACTGTTTTTT	CAISESRGANEKLFF
NA	TRBV6-6	TRBJ1-1	13	few	TGTGCCAGCAGCGTTACAGGGTACACTGAAGCTTTCTTT	CASSVTGYTEAFF
TRBD1	TRBV9	TRBJ1-5	18	NA	TGTGCCAGCAGCAGGGGGACAGGCCTCCAGGGGTTCGACCAGCCCCAGCATTTT	CASSRGTGLQGFDQPQHF
NA	TRBV6-1	TRBJ1-2	16	NA	TGTGCCAGCAGTGAACCACAGGGAAGGGGGAACTATGGCTACACCTTC	CASSEPQGRGNYGYTF